Described below is a single TCR beta chain sequence and its context. The same CDR3 can be traced to other DNA sequences in this sample. The data derive from a study of blood T cell repertoires in COVID-19. In the study overall: The United States, Italy and Spain provided the acute and convalescent COVID-19 samples. In each case, the material was cDNA or gDNA derived from T cells, B-cell-depleted T cells, or PBMCs.

Per the authors' pipeline: Estimated nucleated cell counts came from reference gene primer amplification. Generated by immunoSEQ multiplex PCR, the TCRdb table keeps only in-frame clones and is missing some. The V and J calls and clone size come from that table; D and trimming were worked out from the DNA. The table has about 480,000 clones, roughly 87% seen once. The Seattle patients, enrolled during active infection, were followed longitudinally. The germline V gene has CDR1 SQVTM and CDR2 ANQGSEA. The CDR3 is made up of 13 amino acids. V lost 7 bases to trimming and J lost 1 base; unmatched junction nucleotides: 4.

The sample comprised peripheral blood. The chain employs TRBV29-1 and TRBJ2-7; TRBD2 matches at 10 bases. The TCR comes from a man between 18 and 29 years old with COVID-19, enrolled during active disease. The CDR3 DNA sequence: TGCAGCGCCCGGACTAGCGGTTCCTACGAGCAGTACTTC. Its protein product is CSARTSGSYEQYF.